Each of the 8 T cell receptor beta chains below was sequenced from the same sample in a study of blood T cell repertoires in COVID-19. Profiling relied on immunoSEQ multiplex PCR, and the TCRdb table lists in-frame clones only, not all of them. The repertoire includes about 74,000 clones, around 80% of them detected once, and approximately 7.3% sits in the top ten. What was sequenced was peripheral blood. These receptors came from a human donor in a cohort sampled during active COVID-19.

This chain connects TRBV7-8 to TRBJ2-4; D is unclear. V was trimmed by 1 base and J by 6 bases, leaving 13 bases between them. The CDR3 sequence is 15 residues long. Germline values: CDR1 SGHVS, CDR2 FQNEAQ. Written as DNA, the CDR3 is TGTGCCAGCAGCTTAGGGTCACCCTGGAGAAACATTCAGTACTTC. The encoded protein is CASSLGSPWRNIQYF.

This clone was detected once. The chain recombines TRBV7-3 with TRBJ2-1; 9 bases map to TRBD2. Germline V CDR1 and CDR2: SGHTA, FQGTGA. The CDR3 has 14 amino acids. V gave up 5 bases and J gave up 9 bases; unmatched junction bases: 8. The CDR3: CASSLLAGGLEQFF. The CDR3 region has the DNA TGTGCCAGCAGCCTCCTCGCGGGGGGGCTTGAGCAGTTCTTC.

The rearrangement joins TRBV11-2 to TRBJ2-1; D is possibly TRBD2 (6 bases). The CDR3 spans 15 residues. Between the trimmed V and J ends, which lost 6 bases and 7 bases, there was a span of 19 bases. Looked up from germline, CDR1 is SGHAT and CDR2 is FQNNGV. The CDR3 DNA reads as TGTGCCAGCAGTTTCGACTCATATCGGGGGAATGAGCAGTTCTTC. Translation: CASSFDSYRGNEQFF.

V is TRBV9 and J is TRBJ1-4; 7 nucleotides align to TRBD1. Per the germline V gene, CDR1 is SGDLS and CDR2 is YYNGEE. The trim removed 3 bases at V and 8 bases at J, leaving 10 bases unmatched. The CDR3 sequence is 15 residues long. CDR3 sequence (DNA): TGTGCCAGCAGCGATGGCCAAGGGGGCTGGGAAAAACTGTTTTTT. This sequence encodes CASSDGQGGWEKLFF.

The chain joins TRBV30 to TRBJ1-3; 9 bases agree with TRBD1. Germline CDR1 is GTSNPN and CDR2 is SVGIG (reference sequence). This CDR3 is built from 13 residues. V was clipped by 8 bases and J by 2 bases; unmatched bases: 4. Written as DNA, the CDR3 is TGTGCCCGAAACAGGGGGCCTGGAAACACCATATATTTT. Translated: CARNRGPGNTIYF.

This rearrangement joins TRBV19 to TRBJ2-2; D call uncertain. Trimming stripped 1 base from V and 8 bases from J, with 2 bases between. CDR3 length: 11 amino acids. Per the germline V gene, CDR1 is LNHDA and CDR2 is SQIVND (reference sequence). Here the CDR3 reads CASSIAGELFF. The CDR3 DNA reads TGTGCCAGTAGTATAGCGGGGGAGCTGTTTTTT.

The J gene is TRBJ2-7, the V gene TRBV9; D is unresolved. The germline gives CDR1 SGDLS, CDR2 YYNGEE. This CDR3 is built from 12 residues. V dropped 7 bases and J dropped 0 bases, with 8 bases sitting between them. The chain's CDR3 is CASGGNSYEQYF. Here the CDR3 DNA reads TGTGCCAGCGGCGGTAACTCCTACGAGCAGTACTTC.

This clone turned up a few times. CDR3 residues: CASSIPRQGATEAFF. Written as DNA, the CDR3 is TGTGCCAGTAGTATCCCCAGGCAGGGGGCCACTGAAGCTTTCTTT. The chain is built from TRBV19 and TRBJ1-1, with 8 bases aligning to TRBD1. With V trimmed by 3 bases and J by 4 bases, 7 bases remained unmatched. Germline CDR1 reads LNHDA; CDR2 reads SQIVND (reference sequence). The CDR3 extends over 15 amino acids.